This T cell receptor beta chain was recovered during a study of cytomegalovirus exposure and HLA in healthy donors (TCRdb year 2017). Some background on the complete study: In an earlier analysis of roughly 590 of the donors, 250 to 350 Gb of sequence data and 90 million to 120 million unique TCR beta sequences from about 190 million T cells were reported. To decide whether each TCR beta V gene segment behaved as functional or pseudogenic, an earlier analysis of fewer than 750 of the donors relied on high-throughput TCR beta sequencing. Four to six DR-DQ haplotypes were handled as single units for association and clustering, since linkage in the cohort was strong. Donor age, sex, ethnicity and CMV serostatus were collected together with the repertoire data. A later genetic analysis used genome-wide SNP genotypes for about three fifths of the roughly 700 donors, treating that subset as a discovery cohort. In the later analysis, no new phenotypic data were used to find candidate immune exposures; instead, reliance was placed on TCR beta sequences and their occurrence across donors. To predict cytomegalovirus infection status, the study combined high-throughput TCR immunosequencing, statistical association of individual TCRs with disease status, and machine learning. A later analysis re-analyzed previously published TCR beta repertoires from 550 to 700 donors and added high-resolution HLA genotyping to study TCR occurrence patterns. An early release that covered about 600 HLA-typed donors contained about 300 gigabases of sequencing data and tens of millions of unique TCR sequences. Of the roughly 410 genotyped donors, 80% to 90% were placed in the genetic ancestry cluster associated with self-reported Caucasian donors. The study aimed to test whether signatures of past pathogen exposure could be identified by cataloging public T cell receptors. HLA typing included class I and class II loci at four-digit resolution. The number of typed donors differed by locus: about 620-640 for A, B, C, DRB1 and DQB1; 522 for DQA1; 606 for DPA1; and approximately 450 for DPB1. Among about 360 genotyped donors of the cohort, an average of about 240,000 unique TCR beta nucleotide sequences were sequenced per donor, roughly 20% of them non-productive. Using immunosequencing, the study profiled T cell repertoires from 666 subjects and related those repertoires to cytomegalovirus serostatus. Every repertoire in the discovery cohort had been generated on one and the same sequencing platform. In addition to the first cohort of 666 subjects, a separate validation cohort of over 90 different subjects was used. Broader findings and caveats from the paper: In the study, some 180 TCR beta chains were listed as associated with cytomegalovirus. The classifier was reported to diagnose cytomegalovirus status with high specificity and sensitivity in both the original cohort and the validation cohort. V-gene and J-gene trimming of TCR beta chains was associated with a missense DCLRE1C variant in a later genetic analysis, and the association was replicated in an independent cohort. Most TCR sequences were seen in very few donors, while some public TCRs were found in many individuals. In a later analysis, TCR association rates were found to vary across HLA loci, with the most associated TCRs seen for DRB1 alleles and the fewest for HLA-C alleles. A few of the identified cytomegalovirus-associated TCR beta chains were confirmed in vitro to be specific for cytomegalovirus antigens. Because counts were too low, roughly 18 rarely observed V segments, including chromosome 9 orphons, were left out of the earlier analysis of about 500 of the donors. Because some donors lacked HLA typing at each locus, the association tests relied only on the typed subset. Compared with equally common non-associated chains, HLA-associated TCR beta chains in a later analysis were more clonally expanded and had lower generation probabilities. A further reported finding was that TCR beta sequences accurately predicted the HLA-A and HLA-B alleles for most subjects in the first cohort. In a later analysis, some 17,000 TCR beta sequences were associated with specific HLA alleles at a false discovery rate of 0.05. According to a later analysis, most CMV-associated TCR beta chains appeared to be HLA-restricted, and the HLA associations seemed to be driven largely by CMV exposure. CMV serostatus was the only immune exposure information available for the cohort. It was suggested by the authors that the approach could potentially be generalized to other disease states and immunological phenotypes. Some IMGT-functional V segments, including TRBV6-2 and TRBV6-3, could not be distinguished by the 87-base-pair reads and were therefore excluded. According to a later genetic analysis, donors in an Asian-associated ancestry cluster had fewer N-insertions in productive TCRs than the approximately 700-donor mean. The presence/absence analyses assumed that sequencing depth was roughly uniform across donors, and that assumption may not be true. This cohort had only TCR beta chains sequenced, and the lack of alpha or paired-chain data limited which features could be detected. When HLA alleles, especially DR and DQ, strongly co-occurred, TCR associations were difficult to assign to individual alleles. Several of the top co-occurrence clusters appeared to be linked to parvovirus B19, influenza, CMV and Epstein-Barr virus, according to a later analysis. The sequencing pipeline was judged likely to have produced a cluster of highly shared sequence variants as a technical artifact. In an earlier analysis of more than 450 of the donors, most TCR beta V segments were observed in productive rearrangements about 87% or about 30% of the time, broadly matching IMGT annotations. Linkage disequilibrium might explain the correlated functional status among segregating V segments, but an unknown experimental factor could not be excluded.

With regard to this clone: This receptor's antigen is unknown. No much larger clone exists at a distance of one base, and base qualities are not known.

The library was produced with the immunoSEQ multiplex PCR assay. A mixture of 60 forward primers for TCR Vbeta segments and 13 reverse primers for TCR Jbeta segments was used in the multiplex PCR. The CDR3 region of rearranged TCR beta genes was amplified from genomic DNA by a multiplex PCR assay. Amplified TCR beta libraries were sequenced as 87-base-pair reads on the Illumina HiSeq System. In the source study's methods: Across the 600 to 700 repertoires, a later analysis counted tens of millions of unique TCR beta chains, 9.5 million to 13 million of which were shared by at least two donors. To remove PCR and sequencing errors, raw reads were error-corrected and collapsed into unique sequences using a nearest-neighbor algorithm that merged closely related sequences. V, D and J gene segments were assigned by aligning CDR3 sequences to IMGT reference sequences. For a sequence to be retained, at least a six-nucleotide match to both a V gene segment and a J gene segment was required. Rearrangements were called productive when the CDR3 lacked stop codons and stayed in frame with V and J; all others were non-productive. CDR3 was defined according to IMGT convention as the region running from the second conserved V-encoded cysteine to the conserved J-encoded phenylalanine. The earlier analysis of 587 of the donors excluded any sequence lacking an unambiguous match to a single V gene segment. An earlier analysis of approximately 590 of the donors classified V segments as functional when productive rearrangements were above 56.7% and as segregating when the standard deviation between donors was above 5%. A statistical classification framework was developed to diagnose cytomegalovirus status using the catalog of TCR beta chain sequences. In a later analysis, TCR nucleotide sequences were compared against IMGT/GENE-DB human TR gene sequences so that V and J genes could be assigned. A later analysis assigned CDR3 sequences and most-parsimonious VDJ recombination scenarios with the TCRdist pipeline. In a later analysis, every TCR beta chain was defined by the combination of its CDR3 amino acid sequence and its V-gene family, and reads without a unique V-gene family were dropped. To address suspected cross-contamination and a sequencing artifact, a later analysis removed approximately 590 highly shared, low-generation-probability nucleotide sequences. In a later analysis, a clonal expansion index was calculated for each public chain from normalized within-repertoire ranks of inferred template counts. In a later analysis, generation probabilities were computed using a VDJ recombination model fitted to out-of-frame rearrangements, and the results were checked against IGoR. Hypergeometric tests were used in a later analysis to score TCR-TCR, TCR-HLA and TCR-CMV co-occurrence, with a repertoire-size bias correction applied to the TCR pairs. A later analysis estimated false discovery rates by permuting HLA or CMV assignments 20 times. A later analysis grouped co-occurring TCRs with DBSCAN, adding TCRdist sequence similarity when clustering within HLA-allele-positive subsets. For co-occurrence clustering, repertoires with fewer than 30,000 or more than 120,000 public chains were excluded, along with four to six repertoires with anomalous nucleotide sharing. TCRdb took this table from immuneACCESS and kept in-frame rearrangements with V and J called. Such tables lack part of the clones; where checked against another copy, unresolved V genes explain under half of the gap, and the rest is unexplained. Clonal size and the V and J genes are those of that table, whereas D and trimming came from the DNA. The sample includes 120,000 or so clones, with 60% to 85% observed a single time. About 3.5% of the sample is held by the ten biggest clonotypes.

Spanning cysteine to phenylalanine, the CDR3 consists of 17 amino acids. Only the CDR3 region is kept as DNA, spanning 51 bases read in frame from base 1. Clipping removes 4 bases from V and 3 bases from J, with 14 as the unmatched junction base count. CDR1 and CDR2, per the germline V gene, are MGHRA and YSYEKL. In total, roughly 670 healthy bone marrow donors made up the cohort. At the time of sampling, every cohort member was nominally healthy, though immune exposures that went unrecorded were likely present. The donor tested CMV seronegative, placing the donor among the approximately 360 seronegative members of the cohort. A peripheral blood sample was provided by each donor, and peripheral blood mononuclear cells were used for TCR beta sequencing. The Qiagen DNeasy Blood Extraction Kit was used to extract genomic DNA from the blood cell samples.

The material sequenced was PBMCs. The chain uses TRBV4-1 and TRBJ2-7; a stretch of 8 junction bases matches TRBD2. The sequence came from a man aged 25-45 years in good health and CMV-seronegative. The CDR3 loop reads CASSPPPPSGGSYEQYF. The nucleotide sequence reads as follows: TGCGCCAGCAGCCCCCCGCCCCCCAGCGGGGGAAGCTACGAGCAGTACTTC.